These T cell receptor beta chains were read from a single sample in a study of shared clonotypes between healthy human individuals. Profiling relied on immunoSEQ multiplex PCR, and the TCRdb table lists in-frame clones only, not all of them. This sample has more than 2 million clones, with about 95% found just once. The material sequenced was naive CD8+ T cells sorted from blood. The receptors were sampled from a man aged 18 to 30 in good health. CDR3s include the opening cysteine and the closing phenylalanine or tryptophan. Each record gives: J gene, D gene, V gene, clone size, CDR3 DNA, CDR3 protein. The D gene is left open where the match is weak. Size is omitted from some rows. Given values are once, few, many or a class for expanded clones.

j_call: TRBJ2-2
d_call: TRBD2
v_call: TRBV28
clone_size: .
cdr3_nt: TGTGCCAGCAGTTTGCCTACTAGCGGGGGGACCGGGGAGCTGTTTTTT
cdr3_aa: CASSLPTSGGTGELFF

j_call: TRBJ1-1
d_call: TRBD1
v_call: TRBV27
clone_size: .
cdr3_nt: TGTGCCAGCAGTCCAGGGACAGGGGGAGATGAAGCTTTCTTT
cdr3_aa: CASSPGTGGDEAFF

j_call: TRBJ2-4
d_call: TRBD2
v_call: TRBV30
clone_size: .
cdr3_nt: TGTGCCTGGAGTCTCCTAGCGGGGGGCCTGGACATTCAGTACTTC
cdr3_aa: CAWSLLAGGLDIQYF

j_call: TRBJ2-3
d_call: TRBD2
v_call: TRBV7-6
clone_size: .
cdr3_nt: TGTGCCAGCAGCCTCCGTAGGCCCCTACTAGCGGGAGGCCCCTTCACAGATACGCAGTATTTT
cdr3_aa: CASSLRRPLLAGGPFTDTQYF

j_call: TRBJ2-1
d_call: TRBD2
v_call: TRBV27
clone_size: .
cdr3_nt: TGTGCCAGCAGCTTGGCGGCTAGCGGGTGGGAAAGTCTATACAATGAGCAGTTCTTC
cdr3_aa: CASSLAASGWESLYNEQFF

j_call: TRBJ2-3
d_call: .
v_call: TRBV6-5
clone_size: .
cdr3_nt: TGTGCCAGCAGGTCTAACGCAGATACGCAGTATTTT
cdr3_aa: CASRSNADTQYF

j_call: TRBJ2-7
d_call: .
v_call: TRBV4-1
clone_size: .
cdr3_nt: TGCGCCAGCAGCCAAGACCCGACAGGATCCTACGAGCAGTACTTC
cdr3_aa: CASSQDPTGSYEQYF

j_call: TRBJ2-1
d_call: .
v_call: TRBV4-3
clone_size: .
cdr3_nt: TGCGCCAGCAGCCAGGATCGAGGGGGCCCTTTACTAGCGAATAATGAGCAGTTCTTC
cdr3_aa: CASSQDRGGPLLANNEQFF

j_call: TRBJ2-5
d_call: TRBD1
v_call: TRBV29-1
clone_size: .
cdr3_nt: TGCAGCGTTGACCTCGGGACAGGGAGGGAGACCCAGTACTTC
cdr3_aa: CSVDLGTGRETQYF

j_call: TRBJ2-5
d_call: .
v_call: TRBV7-9
clone_size: .
cdr3_nt: TGTGCCAGCAGTGGGCCGGACCGGGAGACCCAGTACTTC
cdr3_aa: CASSGPDRETQYF

j_call: TRBJ2-1
d_call: TRBD2
v_call: TRBV6-5
clone_size: .
cdr3_nt: TGTGCCAGCAGTTTCGGGTTAGCGGGAACCTACAATGAGCAGTTCTTC
cdr3_aa: CASSFGLAGTYNEQFF

j_call: TRBJ1-1
d_call: .
v_call: TRBV18
clone_size: .
cdr3_nt: TGTGCCAGCTCACCATGGGGGAGGGACACTGAAGCTTTCTTT
cdr3_aa: CASSPWGRDTEAFF

j_call: TRBJ2-1
d_call: TRBD2
v_call: TRBV27
clone_size: .
cdr3_nt: TGTGCCAGCCGACTAGCGGGAGGGCCATGGGCTAAGCAGTTCTTC
cdr3_aa: CASRLAGGPWAKQFF

j_call: TRBJ2-7
d_call: .
v_call: TRBV4-2
clone_size: once
cdr3_nt: TGTGCCAGCAGCCAAGATCCCGGGACTGGCTCCTACGAGCAGTACTTC
cdr3_aa: CASSQDPGTGSYEQYF

j_call: TRBJ2-7
d_call: .
v_call: TRBV6-5
clone_size: .
cdr3_nt: TGTGCCAGCAGTTACTCAGCGGAGTCCTCCTACGAGCAGTACTTC
cdr3_aa: CASSYSAESSYEQYF

j_call: TRBJ2-3
d_call: .
v_call: TRBV4-1
clone_size: .
cdr3_nt: TGCGCCAGCAGCCAAGAGGGTTTAGGGGTTTCAGATACGCAGTATTTT
cdr3_aa: CASSQEGLGVSDTQYF

j_call: TRBJ2-5
d_call: TRBD2
v_call: TRBV29-1
clone_size: once
cdr3_nt: TGCAGCGTTGAGTCGGGACTAGCGGCGGAGACCCAGTACTTC
cdr3_aa: CSVESGLAAETQYF

j_call: TRBJ2-7
d_call: .
v_call: TRBV7-6
clone_size: .
cdr3_nt: TGTGCCAGCAGCTTAAGCGTGGAGAGCTACGAGCAGTACTTC
cdr3_aa: CASSLSVESYEQYF

j_call: TRBJ2-3
d_call: .
v_call: TRBV9
clone_size: .
cdr3_nt: TGTGCCAGCAGCGCCGACAGCACAGATACGCAGTATTTT
cdr3_aa: CASSADSTDTQYF

j_call: TRBJ2-5
d_call: .
v_call: TRBV5-1
clone_size: .
cdr3_nt: TGCGCCAGCAGCTTAGTACGCCTTAGCGGAGGACAAGAGACCCAGTACTTC
cdr3_aa: CASSLVRLSGGQETQYF

j_call: TRBJ2-7
d_call: .
v_call: TRBV27
clone_size: .
cdr3_nt: TGTGCCAGCAGTTTAGGGGGCAGTTTCTACGAGCAGTACTTC
cdr3_aa: CASSLGGSFYEQYF

j_call: TRBJ1-1
d_call: .
v_call: TRBV11-2
clone_size: .
cdr3_nt: TGTGCCAGCAGCCCTTCGGGAGCTATGAACACTGAAGCTTTCTTT
cdr3_aa: CASSPSGAMNTEAFF

j_call: TRBJ2-7
d_call: .
v_call: TRBV25-1
clone_size: .
cdr3_nt: TGTGCCAGCAGTGAGGGAGGTTACGAGCAGTACTTC
cdr3_aa: CASSEGGYEQYF

j_call: TRBJ1-2
d_call: .
v_call: TRBV5-4
clone_size: .
cdr3_nt: TGTGCCAGCAGCTTGGTCGGTCAGATGGAAGGCTACACCTTC
cdr3_aa: CASSLVGQMEGYTF